This entry concerns a single TCR beta chain. The antigen remains unidentified. Germline lookup yields CDR1 MGHRA and CDR2 YSYEKL. The CDR3 has 13 residues. V lost 0 bases, J lost 6 bases, and 9 bases lay in between. The entry originates in a study of cytomegalovirus exposure and HLA in healthy donors. Turning to the study itself: There were approximately 400 genotyped donors. Of these, 81% fell in the genetic ancestry cluster associated with self-reported Caucasian donors. Study-level points and caveats: Presence/absence analyses rested on an assumption that sequencing depth was roughly uniform across donors.

It was with 60 Vbeta and 13 Jbeta primers that the PCR ran. Profiled with immunoSEQ multiplex PCR; TCRdb holds only in-frame clones, not every one. The table has 100,000 to 150,000 clones, over 50% seen once. The receptor comes from a woman aged 35 to 49 in good health and CMV-seropositive. The rearrangement joins TRBV4-1 to TRBJ2-7; D gene unclear. Sequencing input: PBMCs. The CDR3 protein is CASSQDLAREQYF. The DNA of the CDR3 is TGCGCCAGCAGCCAAGATCTTGCGCGCGAGCAGTACTTC.